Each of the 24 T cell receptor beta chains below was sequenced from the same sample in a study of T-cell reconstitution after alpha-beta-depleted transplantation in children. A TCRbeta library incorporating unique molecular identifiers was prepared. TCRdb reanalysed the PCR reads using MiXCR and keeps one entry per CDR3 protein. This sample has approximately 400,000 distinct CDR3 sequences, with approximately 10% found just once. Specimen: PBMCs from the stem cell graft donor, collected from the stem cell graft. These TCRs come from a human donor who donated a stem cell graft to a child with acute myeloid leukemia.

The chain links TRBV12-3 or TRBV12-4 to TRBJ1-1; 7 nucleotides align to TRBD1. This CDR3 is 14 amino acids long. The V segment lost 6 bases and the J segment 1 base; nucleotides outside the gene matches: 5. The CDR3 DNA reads TGTGCCAGCAGCAAGACAGGGTCGAACACTGAAGCTTTCTTT. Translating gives CASSKTGSNTEAFF.

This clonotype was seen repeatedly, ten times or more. In nucleotides, the CDR3 is TGTGCCAGCACCAAGACAGGGGGCCAGTATGGCTACACCTTC. Amino acid sequence: CASTKTGGQYGYTF. This chain connects TRBV12-3 or TRBV12-4 to TRBJ1-2; TRBD1 matches at 10 bases. The CDR3 is 14 residues long. V dropped 7 bases and J dropped 5; count of bases not matched to a gene: 7.

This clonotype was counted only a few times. The CDR3 reads CSARDPDSYEQYV. The CDR3 bases are TGCAGTGCTAGAGATCCGGATTCCTACGAGCAGTACGTC. The chain couples TRBV20-1 to TRBJ2-7, with D hard to call. Germline V lookup: CDR1 DFQATT, CDR2 SNEGSKA (reference sequence). This CDR3 region has 13 residues. V shed 0 bases and J shed 1 base, with 7 bases lying between them.

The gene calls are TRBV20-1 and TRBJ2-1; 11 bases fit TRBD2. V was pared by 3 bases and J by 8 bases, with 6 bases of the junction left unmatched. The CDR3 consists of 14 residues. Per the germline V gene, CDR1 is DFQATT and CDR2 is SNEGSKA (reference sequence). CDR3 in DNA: TGCAGTGCTAGTTATAGCGGGAGGGCCTATGAGCAGTTCTTC. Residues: CSASYSGRAYEQFF.

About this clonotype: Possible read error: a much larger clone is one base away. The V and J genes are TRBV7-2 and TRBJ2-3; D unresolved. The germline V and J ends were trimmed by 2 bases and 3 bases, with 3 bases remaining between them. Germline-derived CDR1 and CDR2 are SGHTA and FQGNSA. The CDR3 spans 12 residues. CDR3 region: CASSLKTDTQYF. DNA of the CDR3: TGTGCCAGCAGCTTAAAGACAGATACGCAGTATTTT.

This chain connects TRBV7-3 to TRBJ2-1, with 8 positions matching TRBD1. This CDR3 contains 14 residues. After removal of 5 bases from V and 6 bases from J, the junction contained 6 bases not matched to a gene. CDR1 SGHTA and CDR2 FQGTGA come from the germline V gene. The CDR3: CASSLKTGVNEQFF. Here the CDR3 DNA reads TGTGCCAGCAGCCTTAAGACAGGGGTCAATGAGCAGTTCTTC.

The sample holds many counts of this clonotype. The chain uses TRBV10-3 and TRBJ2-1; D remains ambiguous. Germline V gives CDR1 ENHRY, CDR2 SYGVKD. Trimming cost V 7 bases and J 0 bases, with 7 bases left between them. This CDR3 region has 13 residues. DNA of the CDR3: TGTGCCATCAAAGGGCCCTCCTACAATGAGCAGTTCTTC. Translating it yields CAIKGPSYNEQFF.

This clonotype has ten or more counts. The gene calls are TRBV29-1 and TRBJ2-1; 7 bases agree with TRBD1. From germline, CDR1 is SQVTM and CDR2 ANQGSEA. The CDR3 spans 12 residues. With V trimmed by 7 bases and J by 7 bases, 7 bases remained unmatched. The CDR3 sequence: CSARQGSNEQFF. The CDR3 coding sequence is TGCAGCGCGCGACAGGGTTCGAATGAGCAGTTCTTC.

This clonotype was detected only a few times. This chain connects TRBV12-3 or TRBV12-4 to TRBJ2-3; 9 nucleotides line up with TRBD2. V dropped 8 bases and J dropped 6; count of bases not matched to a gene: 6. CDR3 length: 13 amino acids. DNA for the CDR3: TGTGCCAGCGCGGGGGGGCCAGTGGATACGCAGTATTTT. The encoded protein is CASAGGPVDTQYF.

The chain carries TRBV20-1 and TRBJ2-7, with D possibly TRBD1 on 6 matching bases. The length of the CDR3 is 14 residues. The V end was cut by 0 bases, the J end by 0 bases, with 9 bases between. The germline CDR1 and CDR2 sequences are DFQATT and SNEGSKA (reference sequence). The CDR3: CSARDMGASYEQYF. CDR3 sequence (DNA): TGCAGTGCTAGAGATATGGGGGCCTCCTACGAGCAGTACTTC.

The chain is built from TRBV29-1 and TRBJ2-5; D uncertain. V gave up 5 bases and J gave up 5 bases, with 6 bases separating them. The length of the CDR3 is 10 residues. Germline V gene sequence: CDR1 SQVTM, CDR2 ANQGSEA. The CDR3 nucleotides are TGCAGCGTTTCCTGGGAGACCCAGTACTTC. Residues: CSVSWETQYF.

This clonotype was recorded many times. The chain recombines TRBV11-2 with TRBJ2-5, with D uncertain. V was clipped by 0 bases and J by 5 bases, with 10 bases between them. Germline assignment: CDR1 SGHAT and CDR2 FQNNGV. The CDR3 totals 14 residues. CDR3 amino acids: CASSLENLLETQYF. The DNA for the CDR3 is TGTGCCAGCAGCTTAGAGAACCTGTTGGAGACCCAGTACTTC.

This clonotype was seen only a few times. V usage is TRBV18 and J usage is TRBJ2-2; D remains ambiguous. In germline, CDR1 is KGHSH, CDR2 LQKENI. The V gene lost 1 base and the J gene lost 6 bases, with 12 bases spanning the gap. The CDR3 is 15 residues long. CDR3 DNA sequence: TGTGCCAGCTCACCACGTAGGGAAGCTTCCGGGGAGCTGTTTTTT. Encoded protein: CASSPRREASGELFF.

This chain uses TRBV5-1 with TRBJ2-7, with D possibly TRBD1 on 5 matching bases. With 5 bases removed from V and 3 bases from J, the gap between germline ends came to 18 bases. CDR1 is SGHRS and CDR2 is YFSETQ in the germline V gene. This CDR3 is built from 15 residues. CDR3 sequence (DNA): TGCGCCAGCAGTCCGCAGCTACAGGCGGACTACGAGCAGTACTTC. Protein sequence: CASSPQLQADYEQYF.

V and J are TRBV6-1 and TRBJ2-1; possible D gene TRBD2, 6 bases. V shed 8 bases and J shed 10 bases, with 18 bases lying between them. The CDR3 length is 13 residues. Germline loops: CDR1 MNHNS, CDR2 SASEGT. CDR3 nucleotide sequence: TGTGCCAGCGGGGGGATTTCGTCAGGGGAGCAGTTCTTC. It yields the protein CASGGISSGEQFF.

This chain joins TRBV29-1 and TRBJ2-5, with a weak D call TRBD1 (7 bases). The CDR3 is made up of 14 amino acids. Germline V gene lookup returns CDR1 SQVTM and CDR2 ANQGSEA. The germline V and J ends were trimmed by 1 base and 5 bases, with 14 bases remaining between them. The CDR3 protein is CSVEVRGALETQYF. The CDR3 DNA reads TGCAGCGTTGAAGTCAGGGGGGCCTTGGAGACCCAGTACTTC.

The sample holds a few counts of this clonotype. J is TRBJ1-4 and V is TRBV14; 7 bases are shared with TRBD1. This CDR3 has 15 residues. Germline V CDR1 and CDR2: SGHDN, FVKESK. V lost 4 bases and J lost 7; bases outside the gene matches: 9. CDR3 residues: CASSPRTGRGEKLFF. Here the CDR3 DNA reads TGTGCCAGCAGCCCTCGGACAGGTCGTGGTGAAAAACTGTTTTTT. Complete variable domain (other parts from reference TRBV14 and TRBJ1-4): EAGVTQFPSHSVIEKGQTVTLRCDPISGHDNLYWYRRVMGKEIKFLLHFVKESKQDESGMPNNRFLAERTGGTYSTLKVQPAELEDSGVYFCASSPRTGRGEKLFFGSGTQLSVL.

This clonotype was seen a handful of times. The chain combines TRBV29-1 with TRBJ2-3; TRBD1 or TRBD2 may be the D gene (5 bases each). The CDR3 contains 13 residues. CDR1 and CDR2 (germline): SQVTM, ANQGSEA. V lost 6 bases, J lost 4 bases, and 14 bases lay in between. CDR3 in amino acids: CSVGTVGSDTQYF. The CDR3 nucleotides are TGCAGCGTGGGGACGGTCGGATCAGATACGCAGTATTTT.

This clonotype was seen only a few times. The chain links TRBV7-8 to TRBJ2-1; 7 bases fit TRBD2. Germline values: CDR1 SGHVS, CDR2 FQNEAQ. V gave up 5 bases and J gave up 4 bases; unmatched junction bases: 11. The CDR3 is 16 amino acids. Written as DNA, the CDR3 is TGTGCCAGCAGCATGACTAGCTCGGGGCTTTACAATGAGCAGTTCTTC. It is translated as CASSMTSSGLYNEQFF. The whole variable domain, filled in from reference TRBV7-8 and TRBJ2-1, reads GAGVSQSPRYKVAKRGQDVALRCDPISGHVSLFWYQQALGQGPEFLTYFQNEAQLDKSGLPSDRFFAERPEGSVSTLKIQRTQQEDSAVYLCASSMTSSGLYNEQFFGPGTRLTVL.

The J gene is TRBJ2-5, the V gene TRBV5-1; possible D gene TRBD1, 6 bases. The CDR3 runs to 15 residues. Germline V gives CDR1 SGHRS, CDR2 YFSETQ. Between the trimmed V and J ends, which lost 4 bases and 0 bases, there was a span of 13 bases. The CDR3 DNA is TGCGCCAGCAGCCCGAGGACAGACGACCAAGAGACCCAGTACTTC. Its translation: CASSPRTDDQETQYF.

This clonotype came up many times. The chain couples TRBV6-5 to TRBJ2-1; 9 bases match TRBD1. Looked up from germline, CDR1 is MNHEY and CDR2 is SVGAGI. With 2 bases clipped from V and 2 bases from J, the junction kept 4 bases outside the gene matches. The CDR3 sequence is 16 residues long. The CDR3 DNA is TGTGCCAGCAGTTACAGGGGACAGGGAACCTACAATGAGCAGTTCTTC. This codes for CASSYRGQGTYNEQFF.

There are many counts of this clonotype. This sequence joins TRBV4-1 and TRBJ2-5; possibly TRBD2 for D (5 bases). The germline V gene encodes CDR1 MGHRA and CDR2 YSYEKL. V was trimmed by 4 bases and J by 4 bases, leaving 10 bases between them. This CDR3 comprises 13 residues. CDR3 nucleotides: TGCGCCAGCAGCCTCGGACTGCCAGAGACCCAGTACTTC. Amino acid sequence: CASSLGLPETQYF.

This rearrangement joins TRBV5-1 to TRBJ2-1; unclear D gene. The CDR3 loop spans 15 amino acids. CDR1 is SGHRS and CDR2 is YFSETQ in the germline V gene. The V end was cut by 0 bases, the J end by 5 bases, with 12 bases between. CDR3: CASSLVGIWDNEQFF. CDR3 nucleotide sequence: TGCGCCAGCAGCTTGGTAGGGATTTGGGACAATGAGCAGTTCTTC.

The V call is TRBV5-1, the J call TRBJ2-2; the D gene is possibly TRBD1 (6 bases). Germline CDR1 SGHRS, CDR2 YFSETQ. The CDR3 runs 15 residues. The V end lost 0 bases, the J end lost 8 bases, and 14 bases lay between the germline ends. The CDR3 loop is CASSLGDNFAGELFF. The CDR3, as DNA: TGCGCCAGCAGCTTGGGGGACAACTTCGCTGGGGAGCTGTTTTTT.